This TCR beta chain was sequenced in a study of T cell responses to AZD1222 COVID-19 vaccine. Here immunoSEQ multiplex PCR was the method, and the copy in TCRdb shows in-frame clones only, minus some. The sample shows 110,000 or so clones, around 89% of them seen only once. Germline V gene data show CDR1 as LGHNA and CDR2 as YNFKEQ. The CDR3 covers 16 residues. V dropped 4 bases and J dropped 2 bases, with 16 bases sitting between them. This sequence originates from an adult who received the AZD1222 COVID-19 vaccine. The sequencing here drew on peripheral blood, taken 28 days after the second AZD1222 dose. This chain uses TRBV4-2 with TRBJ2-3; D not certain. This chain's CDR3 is CASSLTLTANTDTQYF. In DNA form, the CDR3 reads TGTGCCAGCAGCCTCACCCTAACGGCGAACACAGATACGCAGTATTTT.